This record concerns one T cell receptor beta chain sequence. As yet, its antigen is unknown. The entry originates in a study of cytomegalovirus exposure and HLA in healthy donors. Study in general: As released early, the data held 70 million to 100 million unique TCRs from HLA-typed donors.

Germline CDR1 reads MNHEY; CDR2 reads SVGAGI. Trimming removed 5 bases at V and 3 bases at J, with 13 bases between. This CDR3 is 14 amino acids long. Study-level points and caveats: In a later analysis, TCR beta V- and J-gene trimming showed a link to a missense DCLRE1C variant.

The PCR had 60 Vbeta and 13 Jbeta primers. The assay was immunoSEQ multiplex PCR, and TCRdb's table has in-frame clones only and misses some. Of about 200,000 clones in the sample, around 79% were seen once. Input material: PBMCs. The gene calls are TRBV6-5 and TRBJ1-2, with a possible D match to TRBD1 (6 bases). This receptor was obtained from a woman in her twenties or thirties in good health and CMV-seropositive. The CDR3 is CASSTGSGYYGYTF. The CDR3 nucleotides are TGTGCCAGCAGTACAGGGAGCGGCTACTATGGCTACACCTTC.